The 7 T cell receptor beta chains listed next were all sequenced from one sample in a study of blood T cell repertoires in COVID-19. Here immunoSEQ multiplex PCR was the method, and the copy in TCRdb shows in-frame clones only, minus some. Counted here are around 440,000 clones, roughly 88% occurring once; the ten biggest clones make up around 13%. The specimen was peripheral blood. These receptors were collected from a woman aged 45 to 65 with COVID-19, enrolled during active disease.

The V gene is TRBV20-1, the J gene TRBJ2-5; TRBD2 aligns across 12 bases. The CDR3 runs to 17 residues. J was trimmed by 1 base and V by 3 bases; bases with no gene match: 9. Germline loops: CDR1 DFQATT, CDR2 SNEGSKA (reference sequence). This CDR3 is CSASSSGGAYIQETQYF. CDR3 DNA sequence: TGCAGTGCTAGTTCTAGCGGGGGGGCGTACATCCAAGAGACCCAGTACTTC.

The CDR3 reads CASSQLGGGGHQPQHF. CDR3 nucleotide sequence: TGTGCCAGTAGTCAACTGGGAGGGGGGGGTCATCAGCCCCAGCATTTT. The rearrangement links TRBV19 to TRBJ1-5; possibly TRBD1 for D (6 bases). V shed 5 bases and J shed 5 bases, with 19 bases lying between them. CDR3 size: 16 residues. Germline V gene data show CDR1 as LNHDA and CDR2 as SQIVND (reference sequence).

The rearrangement links TRBV3-1 (or the pseudogene TRBV3-2) to TRBJ1-3; 8 bases are shared with TRBD1. After removal of 5 bases from V and 15 bases from J, the junction contained 9 bases not matched to a gene. Germline V gene data show CDR1 as LGHDT and CDR2 as YNNKEL (reference sequence). The CDR3 runs to 12 residues. CDR3 coding DNA: TGTGCCAGCAGCTTAGGACAGGGACCCGCATATTTT. Encoded protein: CASSLGQGPAYF.

This clone was recorded only once. The gene calls are TRBV27 and TRBJ1-2; D perhaps matches TRBD1 (6 bases). V was cut by 8 bases and J by 4 bases, with 20 bases left in between. CDR3 size: 15 residues. Germline V gene data show CDR1 as MNHEY and CDR2 as SMNVEV (reference sequence). The CDR3 DNA sequence: TGTGCCAGCCGTCAGGGGCTCCACCCGGGCTATGGCTACACCTTC. Its protein is CASRQGLHPGYGYTF.

J is TRBJ1-6 and V is TRBV9; D is perhaps TRBD1 (5 bases). V shed 0 bases and J shed 3 bases, with 7 bases lying between them. Germline V CDR1 and CDR2: SGDLS, YYNGEE. This CDR3 comprises 15 residues. This chain's CDR3 is CASSVGQGYNSPLHF. CDR3 DNA sequence: TGTGCCAGCAGCGTAGGTCAGGGCTATAATTCACCCCTCCACTTT.

The chain uses TRBV30 and TRBJ2-7, with 11 bases aligning to TRBD2. Germline assignment: CDR1 GTSNPN and CDR2 SVGIG (reference sequence). The CDR3 sequence is 17 residues long. V shed 0 bases, J shed 2 bases, and the junction held 9 bases outside the gene matches. In nucleotides, the CDR3 is TGTGCCTGGAGTGTTTTACTAGCGGGGGCGAACCCCTACGAGCAGTACTTC. Translating it yields CAWSVLLAGANPYEQYF.

The chain combines TRBV3-1 (or the pseudogene TRBV3-2) with TRBJ1-6; D gene ambiguous. The CDR3 spans 13 residues. The V gene lost 4 bases and the J gene lost 9 bases, with 10 bases spanning the gap. Germline CDR1 is LGHDT and CDR2 is YNNKEL (reference sequence). The chain's CDR3 is CASSRYPGSPLHF. Here the CDR3 DNA reads TGTGCCAGCAGCCGTTACCCCGGTTCACCCCTCCACTTT.